One sample yielded the 27 T cell receptor beta chains listed below, sequenced in a study of cytomegalovirus exposure and HLA in healthy donors. Use of 60 Vbeta and 13 Jbeta primers characterized the PCR. Produced via immunoSEQ multiplex PCR; TCRdb's table is partial and in-frame only. The data contain about 160,000 clones, 65% to 90% of them singletons. Material for sequencing was PBMCs. These receptors were collected from a man in his fifties or sixties in good health and CMV-seropositive.

This clone was recorded a few times. The chain couples TRBV27 to TRBJ2-6; 12 bases map to TRBD1. Per the germline V gene, CDR1 is MNHEY and CDR2 is SMNVEV (reference sequence). The J segment lost 4 bases and the V segment lost 4 bases, leaving 8 bases of the junction unmatched. This CDR3 region has 18 residues. CDR3 DNA: TGTGCCAGCAGTTCATGGGACAGGGGGCGATGGGGGGCCAACGTCCTGACTTTC. Its protein is CASSSWDRGRWGANVLTF.

The J gene is TRBJ2-1, the V gene TRBV5-1, with 7 bases that match TRBD1. Germline V gene lookup returns CDR1 SGHRS and CDR2 YFSETQ. The CDR3 has 15 residues. The V gene end was trimmed by 0 bases and the J gene end by 4 bases; junction bases not matched to a gene: 4. CDR3: CASSLGDREYNEQFF. DNA of the CDR3: TGCGCCAGCAGCTTGGGGGACAGAGAATACAATGAGCAGTTCTTC.

V usage is TRBV5-6 and J usage is TRBJ1-6; 7 bases fit TRBD1. Per germline, CDR1 SGHDT and CDR2 YYEEEE. J was trimmed by 3 bases and V by 4 bases; bases with no gene match: 7. This CDR3 contains 16 residues. CDR3 region: CASSRDRALYNSPLHF. The CDR3 coding sequence is TGTGCCAGCAGCCGAGACAGGGCCCTCTATAATTCACCCCTCCACTTT.

This clone is a singleton in its sample. The V gene is TRBV4-1, the J gene TRBJ2-3; D uncertain. V was shortened by 2 bases and J by 2 bases, with 8 bases between the two germline ends. Germline lookup yields CDR1 MGHRA and CDR2 YSYEKL. The CDR3 totals 14 residues. CDR3 sequence reads: CASSQTSLTDTQYF. For the CDR3, the DNA is TGCGCCAGCAGCCAAACATCTCTCACAGATACGCAGTATTTT.

This chain links TRBV9 with TRBJ2-3; D is ambiguous. In germline, CDR1 is SGDLS, CDR2 YYNGEE. V lost 1 base, J lost 0 bases, and 24 bases lay in between. The CDR3 sequence is 20 residues long. In nucleotides, the CDR3 is TGTGCCAGCAGCGTACTCTTTATGACCCACAGACCTCCTAGCACAGATACGCAGTATTTT. It specifies CASSVLFMTHRPPSTDTQYF.

The chain is built from TRBV5-1 and TRBJ2-5, with 9 bases identical to TRBD2. Per germline, CDR1 SGHRS and CDR2 YFSETQ. V was clipped by 5 bases and J by 5 bases; unmatched bases: 19. The CDR3 consists of 18 residues. The CDR3 region is CASSSGRIAGEFGETQYF. The CDR3 DNA sequence: TGCGCCAGCAGTTCGGGCAGGATAGCGGGGGAGTTTGGGGAGACCCAGTACTTC.

The chain has TRBV27 and TRBJ2-3, with D tentatively TRBD2 (6 bases). V was clipped by 1 base and J by 2 bases, with 7 bases between them. Germline V CDR1 and CDR2: MNHEY, SMNVEV (reference sequence). The CDR3 totals 14 residues. DNA of the CDR3: TGTGCCAGCAGTTTATGGGGGGACACAGATACGCAGTATTTT. Protein: CASSLWGDTDTQYF.

This clone was detected only once. This chain uses TRBV30 with TRBJ2-2; 7 bases fit TRBD1. This CDR3 comprises 13 residues. CDR1 is GTSNPN, CDR2 SVGIG, per germline (reference sequence). The V segment lost 2 bases and the J segment 7 bases; nucleotides outside the gene matches: 4. The CDR3 sequence is CAWSRGQVGELFF. CDR3 bases: TGTGCCTGGAGTAGGGGGCAAGTCGGGGAGCTGTTTTTT.

The chain uses TRBV6-5 and TRBJ2-1; 9 nucleotides align to TRBD2. This CDR3 has 16 amino acids. The trim removed 2 bases at V and 4 bases at J, leaving 6 bases unmatched. Germline CDR1 reads MNHEY; CDR2 reads SVGAGI. The CDR3 loop is CASSYMRAGGYNEQFF. The DNA of the CDR3 is TGTGCCAGCAGTTACATGAGAGCGGGGGGATACAATGAGCAGTTCTTC.

The chain is built from TRBV6-5 and TRBJ2-1; D gene unclear. Trimming shortened V by 2 bases and J by 5 bases, and 10 bases separated the two germline ends. The length of the CDR3 is 14 residues. Germline V lookup: CDR1 MNHEY, CDR2 SVGAGI. The chain's CDR3 is CASSYSPYDNEQFF. DNA for the CDR3: TGTGCCAGCAGTTACAGTCCCTACGACAATGAGCAGTTCTTC.

The genes are TRBV7-9 and TRBJ2-1, with 7 bases that match TRBD2. The junction had 8 bases not matched to a gene; V was cut back by 8 bases and J by 4 bases. Germline V gene data show CDR1 as SEHNR and CDR2 as FQNEAQ (reference sequence). This CDR3 spans 14 amino acids. The DNA for the CDR3 is TGTGCCAGCTCTATCCGAGCGGGGTACAATGAGCAGTTCTTC. It translates to CASSIRAGYNEQFF.

This clone was observed a few times. The chain carries TRBV10-3 and TRBJ2-7; possibly TRBD1 for D (7 bases). The CDR3 runs to 15 residues. CDR1 ENHRY and CDR2 SYGVKD come from the germline V gene. Trimming left V 4 bases short and J 1 base short, with 14 bases between. CDR3 bases: TGTGCCATCAGTGCCACACAGGGGAGGTCCTACGAGCAGTACTTC. Amino acid sequence: CAISATQGRSYEQYF.

This clone came up once. The chain is built from TRBV5-1 and TRBJ2-5; TRBD2 aligns across 12 bases. Trimming at V came to 4 bases and at J to 2 bases, leaving 0 bases not matched to a gene. This CDR3 has 14 residues. Germline CDR1 reads SGHRS; CDR2 reads YFSETQ. The CDR3 protein is CASSLAGGQETQYF. DNA of the CDR3: TGCGCCAGCAGCCTAGCGGGAGGGCAAGAGACCCAGTACTTC.

This chain connects TRBV14 to TRBJ2-5; 8 bases align to TRBD2. The germline V gene encodes CDR1 SGHDN and CDR2 FVKESK. V lost 5 bases, J lost 6 bases, and 11 bases stayed unmatched. This CDR3 is 15 amino acids long. CDR3 nucleotides: TGTGCCAGCAGCTTAAACCAGGAGCGGGGGAAGACCCAGTACTTC. It encodes CASSLNQERGKTQYF. The full variable domain, completed using reference TRBV14 and TRBJ2-5, is EAGVTQFPSHSVIEKGQTVTLRCDPISGHDNLYWYRRVMGKEIKFLLHFVKESKQDESGMPNNRFLAERTGGTYSTLKVQPAELEDSGVYFCASSLNQERGKTQYFGPGTRLLVL.

CDR3 coding DNA: TGTGCCAGCAGTTTGAAGGGGCCGTGGGGCTACACCTTC. This gives the protein CASSLKGPWGYTF. V is TRBV27 and J is TRBJ1-2; tentative D call: TRBD1 (5 bases). Trimming removed 3 bases from V and 8 bases from J, with 13 bases in between. There are 13 residues in the CDR3. Per the germline V gene, CDR1 is MNHEY and CDR2 is SMNVEV (reference sequence).

The CDR3 loop is CSVVGGMGTEAFF. CDR3 nucleotide sequence: TGCAGCGTTGTTGGGGGGATGGGCACTGAAGCTTTCTTT. The V gene is TRBV29-1, the J gene TRBJ1-1; possible D gene TRBD1, 5 bases. The ends were cut back, 4 bases at V and 4 bases at J, with 13 bases in the middle. The germline V gene has CDR1 SQVTM and CDR2 ANQGSEA. CDR3 length equals 13 residues.

This chain joins TRBV5-4 and TRBJ1-2; 7 positions agree with TRBD1. The trim removed 4 bases at V and 3 bases at J, leaving 6 bases unmatched. Germline CDR1 is SGHNT and CDR2 is YYREEE (reference sequence). The CDR3 contains 14 residues. CDR3 protein: CASSQNRGDYGYTF. The CDR3 DNA sequence: TGTGCCAGCAGCCAGAACAGGGGTGACTATGGCTACACCTTC.

V usage is TRBV6-1 and J usage is TRBJ1-6; D remains unclear. Looked up from germline, CDR1 is MNHNS and CDR2 is SASEGT. Trimming left V 3 bases short and J 7 bases short, with 16 bases between. The CDR3 sequence is 16 residues long. The CDR3 DNA sequence: TGTGCCAGCAGTGATCGGCGGGCCGCGAAGAATTCACCCCTCCACTTT. Translated: CASSDRRAAKNSPLHF.

A note on this clone: At one end, the junction sequence differs from germline, possibly due to a read error. CDR3 loop: CASSENSMGGNSEAFF. CDR3 nucleotides: TGTGCCAGCAGCGAGAACTCCATGGGGGGGAACTCTGAAGCTTTCTTT. V is TRBV7-9 and J is TRBJ1-1; tentative D call: TRBD1 (5 bases). The CDR3 runs 16 residues. CDR1 SEHNR and CDR2 FQNEAQ come from the germline V gene (reference sequence).

The chain links TRBV11-2 to TRBJ1-3; D is possibly TRBD1 (6 bases). This CDR3 region has 16 residues. V lost 4 bases and J 8 bases, leaving 21 bases between the germline ends. The germline CDR1 and CDR2 sequences are SGHAT and FQNNGV. CDR3 protein: CASSSPDSYIGDTIYF. The DNA of the CDR3 is TGTGCCAGCAGCTCTCCGGACAGTTACATCGGGGACACCATATATTTT.

The chain joins TRBV6-5 to TRBJ1-4, with D tentatively TRBD1 (5 bases). V gave up 4 bases and J gave up 0 bases, with 12 bases separating them. The V gene's germline CDR1 is MNHEY and CDR2 SVGAGI. The CDR3 loop spans 16 amino acids. The CDR3 DNA sequence: TGTGCCAGCAGTTCGACAGTATTGGCAACTAATGAAAAACTGTTTTTT. Translated: CASSSTVLATNEKLFF.

The chain carries TRBV7-2 and TRBJ1-2; D uncertain. CDR1 and CDR2 (germline): SGHTA, FQGNSA. This CDR3 is built from 17 residues. V lost 4 bases, J lost 4 bases, and 22 bases lay in between. The CDR3 DNA follows: TGTGCCAGCAGCTCGGACCCTTTCGTGGCGGGAACCTATGGCTACACCTTC. This translates into CASSSDPFVAGTYGYTF.

The rearrangement links TRBV10-3 to TRBJ2-7; D is possibly TRBD2 (7 bases). With 8 bases removed from V and 4 bases from J, the gap between germline ends came to 21 bases. The CDR3 has 15 residues. CDR1 ENHRY and CDR2 SYGVKD come from the germline V gene. In nucleotides, the CDR3 is TGTGCCATCGGGTGGGGTGGGGGGGCTGGTTACGAGCAGTACTTC. This gives the protein CAIGWGGGAGYEQYF.

The DNA for the CDR3 is TGCGCCAGCAGCCAAGATAGGGGGTGGGGGGAAGCTTTCTTT. Translation: CASSQDRGWGEAFF. The chain employs TRBV4-3 and TRBJ1-1, with D tentatively TRBD1 (6 bases). Trimming took off 0 bases at V and 8 bases at J, with 13 bases between the two ends. Germline V lookup: CDR1 LGHNA, CDR2 YSLEER. The CDR3 spans 14 residues.

The chain has TRBV6-6 and TRBJ1-2; 8 positions agree with TRBD1. The CDR3 is made up of 16 amino acids. Germline V gene lookup returns CDR1 MNHNY and CDR2 SVGAGI (reference sequence). V lost 3 bases and J lost 2; bases outside the gene matches: 8. The CDR3, as DNA: TGTGCCAGCAGTTATCTCGGACAGGGCGGAAACTATGGCTACACCTTC. This sequence encodes CASSYLGQGGNYGYTF.

The rearrangement joins TRBV11-3 to TRBJ2-7, with 10 bases matching TRBD2. The germline V gene has CDR1 SGHNT and CDR2 YENEEA. The CDR3 loop spans 15 amino acids. V lost 4 bases, J lost 0 bases, and 3 bases stayed unmatched. The CDR3 nucleotides read TGTGCCAGCAGCTCCCCTAGCGGGAGCTCCTACGAGCAGTACTTC. It yields the protein CASSSPSGSSYEQYF.

The gene calls are TRBV2 and TRBJ2-7; 9 nucleotides align to TRBD1. Germline CDR1 SNHLY, CDR2 FYNNEI. J lost 5 bases, V lost 5 bases, and 4 bases had no gene match. The CDR3 loop spans 13 amino acids. CDR3 DNA sequence: TGTGCCAGCAGTCGGGACAGGGACAACGAGCAGTACTTC. It encodes CASSRDRDNEQYF.